The 18 T cell receptor beta chains given below trace back to one sample, sequenced in a study of regulatory T cells in long-lasting Graves disease. Time point: newly diagnosed GD, antithyroid drugs for less than 3 months. TCR sequences were obtained from RNA taken from PBMCs. Libraries of TCR beta came from iRepertoire HTBI primers plus Arm-PCR of CDR3 regions. TCRdb ran MiXCR on the multiplex PCR reads and lists one entry per CDR3 protein. Among roughly 420,000 distinct CDR3 sequences listed, roughly 15% were seen once. These same data were also listed under a study on T cells in Graves' hyperthyroidism and ophthalmopathy.

Sequencing was performed on peripheral blood mononuclear cells (PBMCs), taken at new diagnosis, from a patient treated with antithyroid drugs. Every receptor here comes from a woman between 25 and 40 years old with Graves disease.

This clonotype appeared many times. The chain carries TRBV30 and TRBJ1-2; the D gene is possibly TRBD1 (5 bases). This CDR3 contains 12 residues. Trimming removed 1 base at V and 8 bases at J, with 11 bases between. Germline assignment: CDR1 GTSNPN and CDR2 SVGIG (reference sequence). The chain's CDR3 is CAWSDRGWGYTF. DNA for the CDR3: TGTGCCTGGAGTGACCGGGGCTGGGGCTACACCTTC.

Points on this clonotype: A much larger clone sits a single nucleotide away, making a read error possible. The chain combines TRBV5-1 with TRBJ1-2; 12 nucleotides agree with TRBD1. Germline loops: CDR1 SGHRS, CDR2 YFSETQ. The CDR3 is 15 amino acids. CDR3 sequence: CASRGQGAGTYGYAF. The CDR3 bases are TGTGCCAGCCGGGGACAGGGGGCCGGGACCTATGGCTACGCCTTC.

At least ten counts were recorded for this clonotype. V gene TRBV30 combines with J gene TRBJ2-3; D gene unclear. Germline-derived CDR1 and CDR2 are GTSNPN and SVGIG (reference sequence). CDR3 length: 14 residues. Trimming removed 1 base at V and 1 base at J, with 9 bases between. This CDR3 is CAWSGTTRTDTQYF. The CDR3 coding sequence is TGTGCCTGGAGTGGCACTACCCGCACAGATACGCAGTATTTT.

This clonotype was seen ten or more times. This chain connects TRBV28 to TRBJ2-7; D possibly matches TRBD1 or TRBD2 (5 bases each). The CDR3 has 15 residues. Trimming took off 5 bases at V and 7 bases at J, with 21 bases between the two ends. CDR1 is MDHEN and CDR2 is SYDVKM in the germline V gene. CDR3 loop: CASSRPPGRSYEQYF. The CDR3 nucleotides read TGTGCCAGCAGTCGCCCCCCAGGGAGAAGCTATGAGCAGTACTTC.

Turning to this clonotype: This may come from a read error, since a much larger clone is one base off. This chain connects TRBV12-3 or TRBV12-4 to TRBJ2-4; TRBD2 matches at 8 bases. Losses at the gene ends were 5 bases for V and 13 bases for J; bases not matched to a gene: 13. This CDR3 comprises 14 residues. As DNA, the CDR3 is TGTGCCAGCAGTACCCTAGCGGGCTCCTACGGGCAGTACTTC. It specifies CASSTLAGSYGQYF.

This clonotype appeared a few times. This chain joins TRBV4-1 and TRBJ2-3; 7 bases are a match to TRBD1. The CDR3 is 16 residues long. Germline CDR1 and CDR2: MGHRA and YSYEKL. J was trimmed by 2 bases and V by 0 bases; bases with no gene match: 5. CDR3 nucleotide sequence: TGCGCCAGCAGCCAAGATGCGAGGGGGCCCACAGATACGCAGTATTTT. Amino acid sequence: CASSQDARGPTDTQYF.

This clonotype has at least ten counts. The rearrangement joins TRBV7-9 to TRBJ2-7; D uncertain. Trimming shortened V by 7 bases and J by 3 bases, and 7 bases separated the two germline ends. The CDR3 length is 11 residues. Germline V gives CDR1 SEHNR, CDR2 FQNEAQ (reference sequence). DNA for the CDR3: TGTGCCAGCACCGGAGACTACGAGCAGTACTTC. Protein product: CASTGDYEQYF.

V usage is TRBV28 and J usage is TRBJ2-2; no reliable D call. Trimming took off 2 bases at V and 6 bases at J, with 7 bases between the two ends. The CDR3 has 13 amino acids. Germline V gives CDR1 MDHEN, CDR2 SYDVKM. The CDR3 nucleotides are TGTGCCAGCAGTTTAGGGGTGGCCGGGGAGCTGTTTTTT. This encodes CASSLGVAGELFF.

This clonotype was counted ten times or more. The V gene is TRBV11-2, the J gene TRBJ1-2, with D uncertain. Trimming took 3 bases from V and 5 from J, leaving 10 bases between them. Germline V CDR1 and CDR2: SGHAT, FQNNGV. This CDR3 region has 13 residues. The CDR3 spells CASSFAQVYGYTF. The CDR3 bases are TGTGCCAGCAGCTTCGCCCAGGTATATGGCTACACCTTC.

This clonotype has at least ten counts. The chain combines TRBV3-1 with TRBJ1-2; weak D call: TRBD1 (6 bases). Trimming cost V 4 bases and J 4 bases, with 10 bases left between them. The CDR3 loop spans 13 amino acids. CDR1 LGHDT and CDR2 YNNKEL come from the germline V gene (reference sequence). CDR3 region: CASSRNRAYGYTF. CDR3 nucleotide sequence: TGTGCCAGCAGCCGGAACAGGGCCTATGGCTACACCTTC.

To note about this clonotype: One end of the junction varies from germline; a read error may be responsible. This chain connects TRBV12-3 or TRBV12-4 to TRBJ1-1; unclear D gene. CDR3 length equals 14 residues. The CDR3 DNA reads as TGTGCCAGCAGTTCCCTCGCGGGCGGGCCTGAAACTTTCTTT. This sequence encodes CASSSLAGGPETFF.

This clonotype was seen at least ten times. The chain carries TRBV10-1 and TRBJ2-7; the match to TRBD1 covers 8 bases. This CDR3 spans 13 amino acids. In germline, CDR1 is WNHNN, CDR2 SYGVQD (reference sequence). V was clipped by 3 bases and J by 3 bases; unmatched bases: 1. The chain's CDR3 is CASSEGQGYEQYF. CDR3 nucleotides: TGCGCCAGCAGTGAAGGACAGGGCTACGAGCAGTACTTC.

Of note for this clonotype: A much bigger clone sits one base away, suggesting this may be a read error. Here the CDR3 omits its conserved ending phenylalanine or tryptophan, so a read error is the likely source. The CDR3 DNA sequence: TGTGCCATTTCCGGGCCTACAACCGAGCAGTTCTCC. It specifies CAISGPTTEQFS. The genes are TRBV6-2 or TRBV6-3 and TRBJ2-1; D is uncertain. The CDR3 is 12 residues long. V was clipped by 10 bases and J by 10 bases, with 17 bases between them. CDR1 and CDR2 from the germline V gene are MNHEY and SVGEGT.

This clonotype was counted at least ten times. The chain links TRBV28 to TRBJ1-1; D is undetermined. CDR1 is MDHEN and CDR2 is SYDVKM in the germline V gene. Trimming pared 6 bases from V and 7 bases from J, leaving 15 bases between. The CDR3 is 13 residues long. The CDR3 is CASSPNEPIEAFF. The CDR3 nucleotides are TGTGCCAGCAGCCCAAACGAACCTATTGAAGCTTTCTTT.

This clonotype was seen many times. The chain employs TRBV14 and TRBJ1-1; D not certain. V was cut by 3 bases and J by 0 bases, with 5 bases left in between. Germline V lookup: CDR1 SGHDN, CDR2 FVKESK. The CDR3 extends over 13 amino acids. In DNA, the CDR3 is TGTGCCAGCAGCCAGACACTGAACACTGAAGCTTTCTTT. It codes for CASSQTLNTEAFF.

This clonotype occurred once. The chain recombines TRBV28 with TRBJ2-7; 10 nucleotides agree with TRBD2. V dropped 5 bases and J dropped 0; count of bases not matched to a gene: 13. The CDR3 totals 18 residues. Germline assignment: CDR1 MDHEN and CDR2 SYDVKM. The CDR3 nucleotides read TGTGCCAGCAGTCCCGCTAGGACTAGCGGCTTCTTCTCCTACGAGCAGTACTTC. Protein product: CASSPARTSGFFSYEQYF. The whole variable domain, remainder taken from reference TRBV28 and TRBJ2-7, is DVKVTQSSRYLVKRTGEKVFLECVQDMDHENMFWYRQDPGLGLRLIYFSYDVKMKEKGDIPEGYSVSREKKERFSLILESASTNQTSMYLCASSPARTSGFFSYEQYFGPGTRLTVT.

This clonotype was picked up one time. V is TRBV20-1 and J is TRBJ2-2; TRBD2 aligns across 7 bases. Trimming took 0 bases from V and 9 from J; bases not matched to a gene: 10. Germline V gene data show CDR1 as DFQATT and CDR2 as SNEGSKA (reference sequence). The CDR3 is made up of 15 amino acids. DNA of the CDR3: TGCAGTGCTAGAGATTTCCGGGGGGATGAGAGGGAGCTGTTTTTT. Amino acid sequence: CSARDFRGDERELFF.

This clonotype was detected many times. The rearrangement uses TRBV3-1 and TRBJ2-1, with a possible D match to TRBD2 (5 bases). This CDR3 comprises 12 residues. Trimming cost V 2 bases and J 9 bases, with 8 bases left between them. Germline V gene data show CDR1 as LGHDT and CDR2 as YNNKEL (reference sequence). In DNA, the CDR3 is TGTGCCAGCAGCCAAACTAGTGCTGAGCAGTTCTTC. Its translation is CASSQTSAEQFF.